Below are 15 T cell receptor beta chains sequenced from a single sample in a study of T-cell reconstitution after alpha-beta-depleted transplantation in children. Points from the study as a whole: Fresh T-cell production supplied most of the T-cell counts and diversity seen one year after transplant.

These receptors' targets are unknown. Preparing the TCRbeta library involved the use of unique molecular identifiers. TCRdb fed the PCR reads into MiXCR, producing one record per CDR3 protein. The table includes approximately 300,000 distinct CDR3 sequences, around 7.1% detected once. The starting material was peripheral blood, obtained 360 days after TCRalphabeta/CD19-depleted stem cell transplant. The receptors here all came from a female patient aged 2-15 years who had a stem cell transplant for Fanconi anemia, so the T cells may come from the graft donor.

This clonotype has ten or more counts. This rearrangement joins TRBV5-6 to TRBJ1-2, with D unclear. The V end lost 0 bases, the J end lost 3 bases, and 9 bases lay between the germline ends. The germline CDR1 and CDR2 sequences are SGHDT and YYEEEE. This CDR3 is built from 14 residues. DNA of the CDR3: TGTGCCAGCAGCTTGGTGGCCAGATACTATGGCTACACCTTC. It specifies CASSLVARYYGYTF.

This clonotype was found a few times. The genes are TRBV20-1 and TRBJ2-5; D possibly corresponds to TRBD2 (5 bases). CDR1 and CDR2 from the germline V gene are DFQATT and SNEGSKA (reference sequence). Trimming shortened V by 6 bases and J by 7 bases, and 21 bases separated the two germline ends. The CDR3 runs to 14 residues. As DNA, the CDR3 is TGCAGTGCAACCGCCGGGGTACGGTTAGGGACCCAGTACTTC. It codes for CSATAGVRLGTQYF.

This chain joins TRBV2 and TRBJ2-3; D possibly matches TRBD1 or TRBD2 (5 bases each). Germline V gene lookup returns CDR1 SNHLY and CDR2 FYNNEI. Deletions cut 1 base from V and 1 base from J, with 9 bases between. CDR3 length: 15 amino acids. The CDR3: CASSEGLGGTDTQYF. The CDR3 nucleotides are TGTGCCAGCAGTGAAGGACTGGGGGGCACAGATACGCAGTATTTT.

This clonotype was recorded many times. V gene TRBV27 combines with J gene TRBJ2-7; 9 bases are shared with TRBD1. The germline V gene encodes CDR1 MNHEY and CDR2 SMNVEV (reference sequence). The CDR3 loop spans 12 amino acids. With 10 bases clipped from V and 2 bases from J, the junction kept 3 bases outside the gene matches. Written as DNA, the CDR3 is TGTGCCACCCGGACAGGGGCCTACGAGCAGTACTTC. Encoded protein: CATRTGAYEQYF.

This clonotype was seen at least ten times. This chain joins TRBV7-2 and TRBJ2-7; tentatively, D is TRBD2 (6 bases). There are 15 residues in the CDR3. Germline V lookup: CDR1 SGHTA, CDR2 FQGNSA. Between the trimmed V and J ends, which lost 0 bases and 0 bases, there was a span of 9 bases. CDR3: CASSLAGGTSYEQYF. As DNA, the CDR3 is TGTGCCAGCAGCTTAGCGGGCGGGACCTCCTACGAGCAGTACTTC.

This clonotype has at least ten counts. The CDR3 is CASSRSGLAGGPSSYNEQFF. CDR3 coding DNA: TGCGCCAGCAGCCGTTCCGGACTAGCGGGAGGTCCCAGCTCCTACAATGAGCAGTTCTTC. The chain combines TRBV5-1 with TRBJ2-1; 14 nucleotides align to TRBD2. The germline V gene has CDR1 SGHRS and CDR2 YFSETQ. This CDR3 spans 20 amino acids. Trimming removed 4 bases from V and 0 bases from J; junction bases left unmatched: 12.

This clonotype was found once. An end of the junction does not agree with germline; a read error may underlie this. The chain recombines TRBV6-2 or TRBV6-3 with TRBJ2-1; 8 positions match TRBD1. Germline assignment: CDR1 MNHEY and CDR2 SVGEGT. The CDR3 spans 20 residues. The CDR3: CDSSYSPTFDQTGVLSEQFF. For the CDR3, the DNA is TGTGACAGCAGTTACTCGCCCACCTTCGACCAGACAGGGGTGCTATCTGAGCAGTTCTTC.

This clonotype was counted between two and nine times. This chain joins TRBV18 and TRBJ1-1; tentatively, D is TRBD1 (5 bases). CDR1 and CDR2 from the germline V gene are KGHSH and LQKENI. This CDR3 is built from 16 residues. Trimming stripped 2 bases from V and 1 base from J, with 14 bases between. DNA of the CDR3: TGTGCCAGCTCACCATGGGAGGGGCCAGCGAACACTGAAGCTTTCTTT. Translation gives CASSPWEGPANTEAFF.

This clonotype was seen only a few times. The chain links TRBV4-3 to TRBJ2-2, with TRBD2 as a possible D gene (5 bases). V was cut by 0 bases and J by 2 bases, with 13 bases left in between. The CDR3 has 17 residues. Germline CDR1 is LGHNA and CDR2 is YSLEER. Here the CDR3 DNA reads TGCGCCAGCAGCCAAGACCCCCGGGGTATCAACACCGGGGAGCTGTTTTTT. This codes for CASSQDPRGINTGELFF.

The rearrangement links TRBV15 to TRBJ1-4; maybe TRBD1 (6 bases). The CDR3 sequence is 14 residues long. Per germline, CDR1 LNHNV and CDR2 YYDKDF (reference sequence). V lost 5 bases and J 14 bases, leaving 21 bases between the germline ends. CDR3 protein: CATSPDRGQGNLFF. Written as DNA, the CDR3 is TGTGCCACCAGCCCCGATCGGGGCCAGGGGAATCTGTTTTTT.

This clonotype was picked up many times. The chain employs TRBV3-1 and TRBJ2-2, with a weak D call TRBD2 (6 bases). The germline V gene encodes CDR1 LGHDT and CDR2 YNNKEL (reference sequence). There are 15 residues in the CDR3. Deletions cut 3 bases from V and 5 bases from J, with 13 bases between. CDR3 DNA: TGTGCCAGCAGCCAGGGAGTGGGGACTACCGGGGAGCTGTTTTTT. Protein: CASSQGVGTTGELFF.

This clonotype was observed at least ten times. V usage is TRBV29-1 and J usage is TRBJ2-5; 14 bases agree with TRBD2. The CDR3 totals 15 residues. From germline, CDR1 is SQVTM and CDR2 ANQGSEA. The V segment lost 7 bases and the J segment 0 bases; nucleotides outside the gene matches: 4. The CDR3 DNA reads as TGCAGCGGAGGACTAGCGGGGGGAAACCAAGAGACCCAGTACTTC. Protein product: CSGGLAGGNQETQYF.

This clonotype was seen ten or more times. The rearrangement links TRBV9 to TRBJ1-6; D is undetermined. V gave up 4 bases and J gave up 0 bases, with 8 bases separating them. This CDR3 has 15 residues. The V gene's germline CDR1 is SGDLS and CDR2 YYNGEE. The chain's CDR3 is CASSPQASYNSPLHF. DNA for the CDR3: TGTGCCAGCAGCCCGCAGGCCTCCTATAATTCACCCCTCCACTTT.

This clonotype was picked up many times. The V call is TRBV25-1, the J call TRBJ2-1; tentative D call: TRBD2 (6 bases). The CDR3 is 14 residues long. V lost 1 base, J lost 6 bases, and 10 bases lay in between. The germline V gene encodes CDR1 MGHDK and CDR2 SYGVNS. CDR3 coding DNA: TGTGCCAGCAGTGAATCGGGAGTACCCAATGAGCAGTTCTTC. This codes for CASSESGVPNEQFF.

The CDR3 region is CASSFFPPLADTDTQYF. In DNA, the CDR3 is TGTGCCAGCAGTTTTTTCCCCCCGCTAGCGGACACAGATACGCAGTATTTT. This chain joins TRBV12-3 or TRBV12-4 and TRBJ2-3, with 7 bases aligning to TRBD2. V lost 3 bases to trimming and J lost 2 bases; unmatched junction nucleotides: 11. The CDR3 loop spans 17 amino acids.